The sequence of this T cell receptor beta chain was determined in a study of cytomegalovirus exposure and HLA in healthy donors. This clone came up a few times. The ends lost 2 bases at V and 5 bases at J; junction bases unmatched: 12. Per germline, CDR1 SGHAT and CDR2 FQNNGV. This CDR3 is built from 18 residues. Primers: 60 Vbeta forward and 13 Jbeta reverse. Libraries were prepared by immunoSEQ multiplex PCR; TCRdb keeps only in-frame clonotypes and omits some of them. Among 250,000 to 350,000 clones listed, 70% to 90% were seen once. The specimen was PBMCs. This chain connects TRBV11-2 to TRBJ2-1; 10 bases are shared with TRBD2. The TCR sequence derives from a man aged 35 to 55 in good health and CMV-seropositive. In DNA form, the CDR3 reads TGTGCCAGCAGCTTATGGCCACTAGCGGGGCCTGGTGACAATGAGCAGTTCTTC. Translation: CASSLWPLAGPGDNEQFF. The full variable domain, with the rest looked up from reference TRBV11-2 and TRBJ2-1, is EAGVAQSPRYKIIEKRQSVAFWCNPISGHATLYWYQQILGQGPKLLIQFQNNGVVDDSQLPKDRFSAERLKGVDSTLKIQPAKLEDSAVYLCASSLWPLAGPGDNEQFFGPGTRLTVL.